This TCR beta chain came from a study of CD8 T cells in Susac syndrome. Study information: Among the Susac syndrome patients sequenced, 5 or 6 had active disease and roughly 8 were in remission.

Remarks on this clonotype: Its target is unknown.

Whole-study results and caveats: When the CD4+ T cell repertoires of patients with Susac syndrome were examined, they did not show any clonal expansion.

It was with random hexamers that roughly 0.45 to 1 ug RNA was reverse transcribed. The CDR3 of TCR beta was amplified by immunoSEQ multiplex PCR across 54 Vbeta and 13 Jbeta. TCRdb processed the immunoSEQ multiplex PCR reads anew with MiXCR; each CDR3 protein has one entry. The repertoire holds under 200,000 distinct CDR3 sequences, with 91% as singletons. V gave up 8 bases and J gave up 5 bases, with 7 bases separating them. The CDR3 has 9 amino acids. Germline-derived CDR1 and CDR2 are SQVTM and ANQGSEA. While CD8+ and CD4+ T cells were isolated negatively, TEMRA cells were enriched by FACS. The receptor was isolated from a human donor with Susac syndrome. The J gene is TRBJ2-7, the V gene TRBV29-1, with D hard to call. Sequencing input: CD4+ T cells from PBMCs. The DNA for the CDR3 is TGCAGCATCAACAACGAGCAGTACTTC. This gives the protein CSINNEQYF.